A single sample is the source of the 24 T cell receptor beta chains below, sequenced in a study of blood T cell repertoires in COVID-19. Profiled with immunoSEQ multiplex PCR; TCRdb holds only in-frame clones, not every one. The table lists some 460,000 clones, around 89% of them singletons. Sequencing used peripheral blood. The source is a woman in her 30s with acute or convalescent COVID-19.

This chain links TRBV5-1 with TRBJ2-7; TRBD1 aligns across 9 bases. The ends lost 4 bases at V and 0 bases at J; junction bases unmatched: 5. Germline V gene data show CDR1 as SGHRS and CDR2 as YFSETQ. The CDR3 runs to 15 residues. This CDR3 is CASSPTGGTSYEQYF. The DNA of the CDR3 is TGCGCCAGCAGCCCGACAGGGGGGACCTCCTACGAGCAGTACTTC.

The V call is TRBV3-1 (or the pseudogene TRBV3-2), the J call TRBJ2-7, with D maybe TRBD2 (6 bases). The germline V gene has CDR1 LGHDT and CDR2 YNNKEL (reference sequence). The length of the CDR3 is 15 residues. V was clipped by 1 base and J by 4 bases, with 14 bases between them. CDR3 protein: CASSQGFGGNYEQYF. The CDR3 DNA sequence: TGTGCCAGCAGCCAAGGTTTTGGGGGGAATTACGAGCAGTACTTC.

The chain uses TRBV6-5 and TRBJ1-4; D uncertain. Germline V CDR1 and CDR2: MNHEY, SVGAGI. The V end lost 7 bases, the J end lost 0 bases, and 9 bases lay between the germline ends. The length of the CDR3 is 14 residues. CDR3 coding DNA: TGTGCCAGCAAGATGACTTCAACTAATGAAAAACTGTTTTTT. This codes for CASKMTSTNEKLFF.

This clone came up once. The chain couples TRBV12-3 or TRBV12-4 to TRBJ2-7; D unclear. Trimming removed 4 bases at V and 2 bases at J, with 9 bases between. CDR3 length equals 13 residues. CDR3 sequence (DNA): TGTGCCAGCAGTTCCCCAGCGACCTACGAGCAGTACTTC. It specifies CASSSPATYEQYF.

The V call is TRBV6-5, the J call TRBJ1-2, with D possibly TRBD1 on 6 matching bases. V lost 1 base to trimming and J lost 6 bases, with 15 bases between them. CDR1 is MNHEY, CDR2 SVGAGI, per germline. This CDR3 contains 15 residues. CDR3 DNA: TGTGCCAGCAGTTACTTAGACAGGAGCAGGAATGGCTACACCTTC. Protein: CASSYLDRSRNGYTF.

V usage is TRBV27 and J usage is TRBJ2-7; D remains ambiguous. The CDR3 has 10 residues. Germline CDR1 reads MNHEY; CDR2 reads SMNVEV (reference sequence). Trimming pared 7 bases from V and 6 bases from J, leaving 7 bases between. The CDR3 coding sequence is TGTGCCAGCAAGCGACGCGAGCAGTACTTC. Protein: CASKRREQYF.

CDR3 DNA: TGTGCCAGCAGCCCGAATCAGGGGGCTAGGGGCTACACCTTC. Its translation is CASSPNQGARGYTF. J is TRBJ1-2 and V is TRBV3-1 (or the pseudogene TRBV3-2); 8 bases align to TRBD1. This CDR3 contains 14 residues. Per germline, CDR1 LGHDT and CDR2 YNNKEL (reference sequence). V dropped 4 bases and J dropped 8; count of bases not matched to a gene: 9.

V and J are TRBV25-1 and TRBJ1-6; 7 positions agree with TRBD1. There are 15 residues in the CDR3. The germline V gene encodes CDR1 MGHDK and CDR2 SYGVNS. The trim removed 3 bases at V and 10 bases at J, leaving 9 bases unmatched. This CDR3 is CASSEGDRVWSPLHF. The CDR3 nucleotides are TGTGCCAGCAGTGAGGGAGACAGGGTGTGGTCACCCCTCCACTTT.

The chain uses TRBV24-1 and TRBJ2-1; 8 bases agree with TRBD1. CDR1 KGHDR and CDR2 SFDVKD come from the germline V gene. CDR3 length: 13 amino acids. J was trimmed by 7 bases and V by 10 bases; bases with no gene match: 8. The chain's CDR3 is CATSGGALNEQFF. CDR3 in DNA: TGTGCCACTTCAGGGGGCGCTTTGAATGAGCAGTTCTTC.

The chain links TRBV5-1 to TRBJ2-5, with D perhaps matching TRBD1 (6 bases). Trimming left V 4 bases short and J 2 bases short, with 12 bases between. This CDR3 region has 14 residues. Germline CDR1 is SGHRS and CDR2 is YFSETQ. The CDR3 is CASSGADSQETQYF. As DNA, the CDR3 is TGCGCCAGCAGCGGCGCGGACAGTCAAGAGACCCAGTACTTC.

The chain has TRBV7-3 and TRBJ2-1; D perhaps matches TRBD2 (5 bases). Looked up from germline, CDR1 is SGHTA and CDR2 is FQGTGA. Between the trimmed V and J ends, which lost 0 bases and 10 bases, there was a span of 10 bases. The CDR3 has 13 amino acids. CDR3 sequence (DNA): TGTGCCAGCAGCTTAACGCGGACGGGGGAGCAGTTCTTC. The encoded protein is CASSLTRTGEQFF.

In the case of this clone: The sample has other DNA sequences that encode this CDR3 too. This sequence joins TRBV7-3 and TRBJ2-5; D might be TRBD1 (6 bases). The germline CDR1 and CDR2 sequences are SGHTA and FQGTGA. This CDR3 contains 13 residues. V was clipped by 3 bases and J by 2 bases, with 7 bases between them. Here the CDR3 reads CASSLDRQETQYF. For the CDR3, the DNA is TGTGCCAGCAGCTTGGACAGACAAGAGACCCAGTACTTC.

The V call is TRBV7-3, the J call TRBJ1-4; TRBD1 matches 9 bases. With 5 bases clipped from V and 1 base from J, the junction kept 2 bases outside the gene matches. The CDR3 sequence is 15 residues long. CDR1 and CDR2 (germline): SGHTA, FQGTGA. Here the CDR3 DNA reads TGTGCCAGCAGCCCGACAGGGGGAACTAATGAAAAACTGTTTTTT. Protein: CASSPTGGTNEKLFF.

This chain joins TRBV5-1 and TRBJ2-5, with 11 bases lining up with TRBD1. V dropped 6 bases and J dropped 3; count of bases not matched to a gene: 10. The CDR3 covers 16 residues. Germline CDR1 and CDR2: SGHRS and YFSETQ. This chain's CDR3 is CASKQHMGQGEETQYF. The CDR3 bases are TGCGCCAGCAAACAACACATGGGACAGGGGGAAGAGACCCAGTACTTC.

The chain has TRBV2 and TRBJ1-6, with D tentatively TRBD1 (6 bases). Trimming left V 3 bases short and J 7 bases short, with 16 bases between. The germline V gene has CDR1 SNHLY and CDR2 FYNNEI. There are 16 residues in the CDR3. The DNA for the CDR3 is TGTGCCAGCAGTGATCAAAGGGGGTATGGAAATTCACCCCTCCACTTT. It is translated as CASSDQRGYGNSPLHF.

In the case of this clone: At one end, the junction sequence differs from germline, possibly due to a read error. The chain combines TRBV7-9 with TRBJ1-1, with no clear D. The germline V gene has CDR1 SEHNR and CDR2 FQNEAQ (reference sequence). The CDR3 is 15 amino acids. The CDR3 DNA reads TGTGCCAGCAGCGTAGCAGCCCCCTTGAACACTGAAGCTTTCTTT. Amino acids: CASSVAAPLNTEAFF.

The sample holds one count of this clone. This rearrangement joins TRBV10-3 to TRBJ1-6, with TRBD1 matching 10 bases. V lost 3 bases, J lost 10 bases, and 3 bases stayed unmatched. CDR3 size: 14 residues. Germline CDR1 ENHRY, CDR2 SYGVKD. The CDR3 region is CAISELTGGSPLHF. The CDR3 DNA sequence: TGTGCCATCAGTGAACTGACAGGGGGCTCACCCCTCCACTTT.

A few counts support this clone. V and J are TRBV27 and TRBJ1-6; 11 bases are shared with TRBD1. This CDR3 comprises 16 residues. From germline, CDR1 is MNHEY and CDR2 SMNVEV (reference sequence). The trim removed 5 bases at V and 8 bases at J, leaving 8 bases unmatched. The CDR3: CASSTRTGGIYSPLHF. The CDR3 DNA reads TGTGCCAGCAGTACACGGACAGGGGGCATATATTCACCCCTCCACTTT.

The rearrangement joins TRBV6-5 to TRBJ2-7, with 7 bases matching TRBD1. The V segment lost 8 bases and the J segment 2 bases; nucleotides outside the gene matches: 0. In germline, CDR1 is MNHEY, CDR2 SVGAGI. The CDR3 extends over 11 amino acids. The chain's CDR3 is CASDRAYEQYF. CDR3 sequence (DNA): TGTGCCAGCGACAGGGCCTACGAGCAGTACTTC.

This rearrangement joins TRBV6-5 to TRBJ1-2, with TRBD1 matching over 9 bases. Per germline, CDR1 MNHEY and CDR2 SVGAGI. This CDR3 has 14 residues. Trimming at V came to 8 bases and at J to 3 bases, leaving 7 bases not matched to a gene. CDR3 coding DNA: TGTGCCAGCCGACAGGGGGTTCAATACTATGGCTACACCTTC. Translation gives CASRQGVQYYGYTF.

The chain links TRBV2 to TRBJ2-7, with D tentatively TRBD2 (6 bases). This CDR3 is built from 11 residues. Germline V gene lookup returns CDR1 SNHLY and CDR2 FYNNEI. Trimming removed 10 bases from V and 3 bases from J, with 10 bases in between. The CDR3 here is CATGVGYEQYF. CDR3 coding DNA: TGTGCCACGGGGGTCGGCTACGAGCAGTACTTC.

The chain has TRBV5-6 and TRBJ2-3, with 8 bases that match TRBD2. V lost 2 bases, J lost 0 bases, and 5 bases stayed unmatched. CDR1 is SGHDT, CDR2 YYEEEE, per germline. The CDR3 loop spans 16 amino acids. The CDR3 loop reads CASSLLAVISTDTQYF. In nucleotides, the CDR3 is TGTGCCAGCAGCTTACTAGCGGTAATTAGCACAGATACGCAGTATTTT. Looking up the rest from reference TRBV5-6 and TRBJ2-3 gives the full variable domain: DAGVTQSPTHLIKTRGQQVTLRCSPKSGHDTVSWYQQALGQGPQFIFQYYEEEERQRGNFPDRFSGHQFPNYSSELNVNALLLGDSALYLCASSLLAVISTDTQYFGPGTRLTVL.

CDR3 loop: CASSLNQGPQYF. The DNA of the CDR3 is TGTGCCAGCAGCCTAAACCAGGGGCCCCAGTACTTC. The rearrangement uses TRBV7-3 and TRBJ2-5; a weak D match, TRBD1 (6 bases). The CDR3 covers 12 residues. Germline V gene sequence: CDR1 SGHTA, CDR2 FQGTGA. Trimming took 5 bases from V and 9 from J, leaving 13 bases between them.

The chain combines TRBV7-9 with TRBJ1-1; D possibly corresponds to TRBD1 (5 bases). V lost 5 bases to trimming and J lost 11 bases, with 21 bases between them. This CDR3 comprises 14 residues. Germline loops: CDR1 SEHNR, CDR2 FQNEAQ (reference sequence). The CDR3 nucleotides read TGTGCCAGCAGCACAATGGACGGGGGTGGAGAGGCTTTCTTT. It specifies CASSTMDGGGEAFF.